Each of the 2 T cell receptor beta chains below was sequenced from the same sample in a study of stem cell transplantation in POMP-related autoinflammatory disease. The protocol was immunoSEQ multiplex PCR, while the TCRdb copy is restricted to in-frame clones and leaves out a portion. Altogether about 6,900 clones are present, around 86% being singletons, with the ten largest covering about 4.2%. Sequencing input: a CXCR5-defined cell subset from PBMCs. These receptors all stem from a human donor in good health.

V is TRBV7-3 and J is TRBJ2-1; TRBD1 matches at 8 bases. Germline assignment: CDR1 SGHTA and CDR2 FQGTGA. V gave up 2 bases and J gave up 8 bases; unmatched junction bases: 5. This CDR3 is 14 amino acids long. CDR3 in DNA: TGTGCCAGCAGCTTAGCGACAGGGGATCATGAGCAGTTCTTC. This sequence encodes CASSLATGDHEQFF.

The V gene is TRBV18, the J gene TRBJ2-3, with 7 nucleotides matching TRBD2. In germline, CDR1 is KGHSH, CDR2 LQKENI. Trimming at V came to 4 bases and at J to 6 bases, leaving 10 bases not matched to a gene. The CDR3 length is 15 residues. The CDR3 reads CASSRFAGEEDTQYF. The CDR3 DNA reads as TGTGCCAGCTCACGCTTCGCGGGAGAAGAGGATACGCAGTATTTT.